This T cell receptor beta chain was sequenced in a study of Graves' ophthalmopathy and Graves' hyperthyroidism. Study-wide context: Peripheral blood was collected at initial diagnosis, before any treatment. Overall study results and limits: As the model predicted ophthalmopathy progression, it achieved a sensitivity of roughly 69% and a specificity of about 78%.

Hyperthyroidism patients were newly diagnosed, under 2 months' duration, aged 18 to 65. Pregnancy or lactation, uncontrolled infections and other autoimmune diseases were grounds for excluding patients. CDR1 and CDR2 (germline): LNHNV, YYDKDF (reference sequence). J gave up 5 bases and V 4 bases, and 8 bases lay outside the gene matches. This CDR3 region has 15 residues. Concerning this clonotype: Its antigen is still unknown.

RNA transcripts were the template, and TCR beta CDR3 regions were amplified from them. First-round RT-PCR with HTBI primers preceded a second-round multiplex PCR. TCRdb used MiXCR to reprocess the multiplex PCR reads, holding one entry per CDR3 protein. There are 680,000 or so distinct CDR3 sequences in the sample; 20% to 25% occur only once, and around 6.5% lies in the top ten. Sequenced: peripheral blood. The clonotype originates from a woman younger than 30 with stable Graves' hyperthyroidism. Some clones in this sample may be carry-over from other donors' samples. The chain employs TRBV15 and TRBJ2-7; 10 bases align to TRBD1. CDR3 in DNA: TGTGCCACCAGCAAGGTGGACAGGGGGTTCCACGAGCAGTACTTC. Protein: CATSKVDRGFHEQYF.